The sequence of this T cell receptor (beta chain) was determined in a study of blood T cell repertoires in COVID-19. Across the whole study: COVID-19 samples, acute and convalescent, were from the United States, Italy and Spain. In each case, the material was cDNA or gDNA derived from T cells, B-cell-depleted T cells, or PBMCs.

This CDR3 comprises 15 residues. Germline loops: CDR1 LNHDA, CDR2 SQIVND (reference sequence). Trimming cost V 6 bases and J 1 base; bases outside gene matches: 6. Data came from immunoSEQ multiplex PCR; TCRdb stores just in-frame clones and leaves some out. The sample consists of about 180,000 clones, approximately 86% of them appearing once. The sequenced material came from peripheral blood. The chain couples TRBV19 to TRBJ1-5, with TRBD1 matching over 7 bases. The origin of this receptor is a man aged 50-60 years with active or convalescent COVID-19. The CDR3, as DNA: TGTGCCAGTAGCCGACAGGGTCCGAGCAATCAGCCCCAGCATTTT. This codes for CASSRQGPSNQPQHF. Supplemented by reference TRBV19 and TRBJ1-5, the full variable domain reads DGGITQSPKYLFRKEGQNVTLSCEQNLNHDAMYWYRQDPGQGLRLIYYSQIVNDFQKGDIAEGYSVSREKKESFPLTVTSAQKNPTAFYLCASSRQGPSNQPQHFGDGTRLSIL.